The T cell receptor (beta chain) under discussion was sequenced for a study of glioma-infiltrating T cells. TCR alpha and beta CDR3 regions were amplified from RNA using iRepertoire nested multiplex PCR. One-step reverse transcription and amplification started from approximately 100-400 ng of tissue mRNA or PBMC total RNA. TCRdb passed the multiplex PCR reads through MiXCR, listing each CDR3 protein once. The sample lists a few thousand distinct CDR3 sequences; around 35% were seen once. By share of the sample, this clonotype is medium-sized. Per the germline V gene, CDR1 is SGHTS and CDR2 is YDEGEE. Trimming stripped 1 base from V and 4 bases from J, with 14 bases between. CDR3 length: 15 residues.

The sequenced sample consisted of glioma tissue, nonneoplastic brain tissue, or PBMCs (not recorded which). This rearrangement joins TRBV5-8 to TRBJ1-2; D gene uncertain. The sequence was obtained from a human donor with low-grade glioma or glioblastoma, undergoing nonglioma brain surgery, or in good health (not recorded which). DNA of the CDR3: TGTGCCAGCAGCTTGAAATCACGGCCCTCCTATGGCTACACCTTC. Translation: CASSLKSRPSYGYTF.